This T cell receptor (beta chain) was identified in a study of PD-1 blockade in mismatch repair-deficient tumors. J was trimmed by 4 bases and V by 1 base; bases with no gene match: 6. Germline V gives CDR1 MNHNS, CDR2 SASEGT. The CDR3 runs to 15 residues. Study-wide results and caveats: Rapid post-treatment expansion, then contraction, generally preceding radiologic response, marked tumor-resident clones.

Data came from immunoSEQ multiplex PCR; TCRdb stores just in-frame clones and leaves some out. The repertoire consists of some 51,000 clones, with about 85% occurring once and the leading ten covering over 7.5%. Points on this clone: Its specificity is unknown.

This clonotype originated in an adult with mismatch repair-deficient cancer. Material: peripheral blood, obtained about 20 weeks after starting pembrolizumab. The genes are TRBV6-1 and TRBJ1-2; TRBD1 matches at 7 bases. The CDR3 region is CASSEGVDRVYGYTF. The CDR3 bases are TGTGCCAGCAGTGAAGGGGTTGACAGGGTCTATGGCTACACCTTC.